This T cell receptor beta chain was profiled in a study of shared clonotypes between healthy human individuals. Study information: A donor's plate count was three for CD4 naive and three for CD4 memory; CD8 naive had two and CD8 memory one.

Sequenced by immunoSEQ multiplex PCR; TCRdb stores in-frame clones only, minus some. The repertoire holds 1.5 million to 2.5 million clones, with approximately 95% as singletons. Terminally differentiated effector memory CD45RA+ cells were excluded by CCR7 positive selection of CD45RO-negative cells. Overall study findings and caveats: Against clonotypes common to all four donors, non-shared ones had lower generation probabilities. Donor clonotype sharing was expected to depend on sequencing depth.

The germline CDR1 and CDR2 sequences are SEHNR and FQNEAQ (reference sequence). The ends were cut back, 4 bases at V and 2 bases at J, with 20 bases in the middle. The CDR3 has 18 residues. Note on this clone: What it binds is unknown.

The TCR comes from a man younger than 35 in good health. This sequence joins TRBV7-9 and TRBJ1-4, with TRBD1 as a possible D gene (6 bases). Sequencing was carried out using naive CD8+ T cells sorted from blood. The CDR3 is CASSSTGTLVGTNEKLFF. In DNA form, the CDR3 reads TGTGCCAGCAGCTCGACAGGCACCTTGGTGGGCACTAATGAAAAACTGTTTTTT.